The clone carrying this T cell receptor (beta chain) was detected only once. Assay: immunoSEQ multiplex PCR; the TCRdb copy retains only in-frame clones and omits some. Of some 400,000 clones in the sample, roughly 94% were seen once. The source of the sample is a study of shared T cell receptors in the human thymus. V was trimmed by 0 bases and J by 0 bases, leaving 20 bases between them. The CDR3 contains 20 residues. Germline CDR1 and CDR2: LGHNA and YSLEER. Sequences were obtained from thymocytes. J is TRBJ2-2 and V is TRBV4-3; D tentatively fits TRBD1 or TRBD2 (5 bases each). The sequence came from a human donor. The CDR3 DNA follows: TGCGCCAGCAGCCAAGAACCTCTGGTCGGGGCGGGTGCGAACACCGGGGAGCTGTTTTTT. It specifies CASSQEPLVGAGANTGELFF.